One and the same sample provided the 20 T cell receptor beta chains below, sequenced in a study of PD-L1 blockade in urothelial cancer. Regarding time point: peripheral blood 6 weeks after treatment start. Produced via immunoSEQ multiplex PCR; TCRdb's table is partial and in-frame only. In the table there are some 30,000 clones, roughly 83% of which are singletons. Sequencing used PBMCs, obtained around atezolizumab (anti-PD-L1) treatment. The source of these receptors is a man between 65 and 80 years old with urothelial cancer.

The rearrangement joins TRBV11-1 to TRBJ2-2, with D unresolved. The germline gives CDR1 SGHAT, CDR2 FQDESV (reference sequence). Trimming removed 3 bases from V and 3 bases from J, with 5 bases in between. The CDR3 extends over 13 amino acids. CDR3 sequence reads: CASSFPHTGELFF. CDR3 sequence (DNA): TGTGCCAGCAGCTTTCCTCACACCGGGGAGCTGTTTTTT.

The chain links TRBV11-2 to TRBJ1-3, with a tentative D call TRBD1 (5 bases). The V gene's germline CDR1 is SGHAT and CDR2 FQNNGV. This CDR3 has 18 residues. Trimming shortened V by 2 bases and J by 0 bases, and 17 bases separated the two germline ends. CDR3 coding DNA: TGTGCCAGCAGCTTACTCCGCGGGGGAGGGTCCTCTGGAAACACCATATATTTT. As protein: CASSLLRGGGSSGNTIYF.

The chain is built from TRBV4-1 and TRBJ2-1, with 11 bases fitting TRBD2. The germline V gene has CDR1 MGHRA and CDR2 YSYEKL. V was pared by 4 bases and J by 3 bases, with 5 bases of the junction left unmatched. The CDR3 covers 16 residues. CDR3 residues: CASSRQGTSGYNEQFF. The DNA for the CDR3 is TGCGCCAGCAGCCGCCAAGGGACTAGCGGCTACAATGAGCAGTTCTTC.

V usage is TRBV9 and J usage is TRBJ2-3; no clear D gene. Trimming cost V 0 bases and J 1 base, with 3 bases left between them. The CDR3 loop spans 13 amino acids. Germline V lookup: CDR1 SGDLS, CDR2 YYNGEE. The CDR3 region is CASSVVGTDTQYF. DNA for the CDR3: TGTGCCAGCAGCGTAGTAGGCACAGATACGCAGTATTTT.

The V call is TRBV25-1, the J call TRBJ2-1; TRBD2 matches 9 bases. This CDR3 spans 16 amino acids. J was trimmed by 6 bases and V by 3 bases; bases with no gene match: 9. The germline CDR1 and CDR2 sequences are MGHDK and SYGVNS. In DNA, the CDR3 is TGTGCCAGCAGTGACCCCGCACTAGCGGGCCTCAATGAGCAGTTCTTC. Its translation: CASSDPALAGLNEQFF.

The chain links TRBV2 to TRBJ1-4; TRBD1 might be the D (5 bases). Trimming took off 4 bases at V and 2 bases at J, with 8 bases between the two ends. Germline CDR1 SNHLY, CDR2 FYNNEI. This CDR3 spans 14 amino acids. The CDR3: CASSGGGTNEKLFF. In DNA form, the CDR3 reads TGTGCCAGCAGTGGGGGGGGGACTAATGAAAAACTGTTTTTT. Full variable domain (rest looked up from reference TRBV2 and TRBJ1-4): EPEVTQTPSHQVTQMGQEVILRCVPISNHLYFYWYRQILGQKVEFLVSFYNNEISEKSEIFDDQFSVERPDGSNFTLKIRSTKLEDSAMYFCASSGGGTNEKLFFGSGTQLSVL.

The chain recombines TRBV18 with TRBJ1-1; D is unclear. Trimming cost V 8 bases and J 2 bases, with 6 bases left between them. This CDR3 has 11 residues. In germline, CDR1 is KGHSH, CDR2 LQKENI. The CDR3 spells CASLGNTEAFF. CDR3 nucleotide sequence: TGTGCCAGCCTAGGCAACACTGAAGCTTTCTTT.

The V gene is TRBV19, the J gene TRBJ1-5, with a weak D call TRBD1 (5 bases). The CDR3 has 15 amino acids. Germline CDR1 is LNHDA and CDR2 is SQIVND (reference sequence). V gave up 1 base and J gave up 6 bases, with 13 bases separating them. The CDR3 sequence is CASSIVWRGSQPQHF. The CDR3 DNA sequence: TGTGCCAGTAGTATAGTTTGGCGGGGCAGTCAGCCCCAGCATTTT. The entire variable domain, with the rest obtained from reference TRBV19 and TRBJ1-5, is as follows: DGGITQSPKYLFRKEGQNVTLSCEQNLNHDAMYWYRQDPGQGLRLIYYSQIVNDFQKGDIAEGYSVSREKKESFPLTVTSAQKNPTAFYLCASSIVWRGSQPQHFGDGTRLSIL.

This CDR3 reads CASREGGQPQHF. CDR3 DNA sequence: TGTGCCAGCAGAGAGGGCGGCCAGCCCCAGCATTTT. The rearrangement joins TRBV2 to TRBJ1-5, with no clear D. Trimming took off 6 bases at V and 7 bases at J, with 10 bases between the two ends. CDR1 and CDR2 from the germline V gene are SNHLY and FYNNEI. CDR3 length equals 12 residues.

V is TRBV5-6 and J is TRBJ2-5, with D perhaps matching TRBD1 (5 bases). V gave up 2 bases and J gave up 4 bases, with 12 bases separating them. CDR3 length: 14 residues. Germline CDR1 and CDR2: SGHDT and YYEEEE. CDR3 sequence: CASSLYGQGETQYF. CDR3 DNA sequence: TGTGCCAGCAGCTTATATGGGCAGGGAGAGACCCAGTACTTC.

The J gene is TRBJ2-1, the V gene TRBV4-2; 7 bases are shared with TRBD2. Germline V lookup: CDR1 LGHNA, CDR2 YNFKEQ. CDR3 length: 16 residues. The ends lost 2 bases at V and 3 bases at J; junction bases unmatched: 7. CDR3 sequence reads: CASSQREGSGYNEQFF. The CDR3, as DNA: TGTGCCAGCAGCCAAAGGGAGGGGTCAGGCTACAATGAGCAGTTCTTC.

The rearrangement joins TRBV30 to TRBJ2-1, with TRBD2 matching over 7 bases. Germline CDR1 is GTSNPN and CDR2 is SVGIG (reference sequence). After removal of 2 bases from V and 4 bases from J, the junction contained 2 bases not matched to a gene. This CDR3 has 13 amino acids. CDR3 in DNA: TGTGCCTGGAGTTTCGGGGGGTACAATGAGCAGTTCTTC. Amino acids: CAWSFGGYNEQFF.

This clone was recorded a few times. The chain employs TRBV11-3 and TRBJ2-1; D unclear. The V gene's germline CDR1 is SGHNT and CDR2 YENEEA. The CDR3 is made up of 14 amino acids. V shed 6 bases and J shed 0 bases, with 9 bases lying between them. The CDR3 DNA is TGTGCCAGCAGACGCGGTAGCTCCTACAATGAGCAGTTCTTC. This gives the protein CASRRGSSYNEQFF.

V usage is TRBV9 and J usage is TRBJ2-3; TRBD1 aligns across 9 bases. This CDR3 comprises 14 residues. Germline V gene sequence: CDR1 SGDLS, CDR2 YYNGEE. Losses at the gene ends were 4 bases for V and 5 bases for J; bases not matched to a gene: 5. CDR3 region: CASSLGQGKDTQYF. The CDR3 DNA follows: TGTGCCAGCAGCTTGGGACAGGGAAAAGATACGCAGTATTTT.

V is TRBV6-5 and J is TRBJ2-2; 7 bases align to TRBD1. The ends lost 6 bases at V and 2 bases at J; junction bases unmatched: 3. Germline lookup yields CDR1 MNHEY and CDR2 SVGAGI. The CDR3 contains 14 residues. The CDR3 region has the DNA TGTGCCAGCAGCGGGACAGTCAACACCGGGGAGCTGTTTTTT. It yields the protein CASSGTVNTGELFF.

The rearrangement uses TRBV7-2 and TRBJ2-7; 11 bases are shared with TRBD1. After removal of 0 bases from V and 5 bases from J, the junction contained 6 bases not matched to a gene. The length of the CDR3 is 16 residues. Germline-derived CDR1 and CDR2 are SGHTA and FQGNSA. Here the CDR3 reads CASSLAGTGGNHEQYF. The CDR3 DNA follows: TGTGCCAGCAGCTTAGCGGGGACAGGGGGTAACCACGAGCAGTACTTC.

The J gene is TRBJ1-2, the V gene TRBV7-3; 7 bases align to TRBD1. This CDR3 has 13 amino acids. Germline-derived CDR1 and CDR2 are SGHTA and FQGTGA. The V and J ends lost 6 bases and 8 bases, in that order; junction bases with no gene match: 9. The CDR3 bases are TGTGCCAGCAGTGACCGGGACAGCAACGGCTACACCTTC. This sequence encodes CASSDRDSNGYTF.

This chain links TRBV6-6 with TRBJ2-3, with D possibly matching TRBD2 (6 bases). Trimming cost V 7 bases and J 0 bases, with 11 bases left between them. The CDR3 length is 14 residues. From germline, CDR1 is MNHNY and CDR2 SVGAGI (reference sequence). CDR3 DNA: TGTGCCAGCACCCCCAGCGGGAGCACAGATACGCAGTATTTT. This gives the protein CASTPSGSTDTQYF.

The rearrangement links TRBV4-1 to TRBJ1-5; TRBD1 aligns across 7 bases. CDR1 and CDR2 from the germline V gene are MGHRA and YSYEKL. CDR3 length: 15 residues. V lost 1 base and J lost 7; bases outside the gene matches: 7. CDR3 protein: CASSQVLDRTQPQHF. The CDR3 nucleotides are TGCGCCAGCAGCCAAGTATTGGACAGGACCCAGCCCCAGCATTTT.

The J gene is TRBJ1-4, the V gene TRBV12-2; the listed D gene, TRBD1, was not tested against the DNA. TRBV12-2 is flagged as a pseudogene. The length of the CDR3 is 17 residues. The CDR3 spells CASRSEETARTNEKLFF. In DNA form, the CDR3 reads TGTGCAAGTCGCTCCGAGGAGACCGCAAGGACAAATGAAAAACTGTTTTTT.